This T cell receptor beta chain is from a study of CD8+ T cells in alopecia areata. Treatment denoted: oral pan-JAK inhibitor, 5-10 mg twice daily. cDNA serving as the sequencing template came from extracted, reverse transcribed RNA. Clones were read by immunoSEQ multiplex PCR, and TCRdb kept only the in-frame ones, dropping some. The sample shows 150,000 to 200,000 clones, less than 80% of them seen only once. Germline V gene data show CDR1 as SGHDT and CDR2 as YYEEEE. The CDR3 has 16 residues. V shed 3 bases and J shed 2 bases, with 15 bases lying between them. The sequenced sample was CD4+ T cells sorted from blood, obtained at week 24, from a patient treated with tofacitinib. The rearrangement links TRBV5-6 to TRBJ1-5, with D possibly TRBD1 on 6 matching bases. The receptor comes from a human donor with alopecia areata. The CDR3 reads CASSWGGRGGNQPQHF. The DNA of the CDR3 is TGTGCCAGCAGCTGGGGGGGCAGGGGAGGCAATCAGCCCCAGCATTTT.